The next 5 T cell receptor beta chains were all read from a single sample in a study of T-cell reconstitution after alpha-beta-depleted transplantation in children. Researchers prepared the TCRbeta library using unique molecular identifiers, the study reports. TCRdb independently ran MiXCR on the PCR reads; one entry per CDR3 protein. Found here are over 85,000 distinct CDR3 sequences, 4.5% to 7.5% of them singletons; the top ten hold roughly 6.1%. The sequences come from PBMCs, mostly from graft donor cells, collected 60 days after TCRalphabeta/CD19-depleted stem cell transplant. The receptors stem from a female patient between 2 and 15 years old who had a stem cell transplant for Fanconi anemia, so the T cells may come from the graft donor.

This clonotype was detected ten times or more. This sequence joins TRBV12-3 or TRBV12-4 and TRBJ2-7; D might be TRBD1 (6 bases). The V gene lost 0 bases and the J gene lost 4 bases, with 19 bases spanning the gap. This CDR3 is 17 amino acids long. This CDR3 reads CASSLALGQGSDYEQYF. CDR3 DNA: TGTGCCAGCAGTTTAGCGCTCGGGCAGGGGAGCGATTACGAGCAGTACTTC.

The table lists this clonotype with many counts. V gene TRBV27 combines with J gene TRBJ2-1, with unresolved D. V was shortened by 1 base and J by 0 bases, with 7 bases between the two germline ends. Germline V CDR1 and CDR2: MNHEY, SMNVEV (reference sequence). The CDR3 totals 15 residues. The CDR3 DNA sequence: TGTGCCAGCAGTTTATATCCTAGCTCCTACAATGAGCAGTTCTTC. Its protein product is CASSLYPSSYNEQFF.

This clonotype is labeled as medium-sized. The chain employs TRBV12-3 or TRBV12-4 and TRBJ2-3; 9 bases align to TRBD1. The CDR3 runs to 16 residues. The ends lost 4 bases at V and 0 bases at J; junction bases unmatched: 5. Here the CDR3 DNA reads TGTGCCAGCAGTTGGGACAGGGAGGGAAGCACAGATACGCAGTATTTT. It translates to CASSWDREGSTDTQYF.

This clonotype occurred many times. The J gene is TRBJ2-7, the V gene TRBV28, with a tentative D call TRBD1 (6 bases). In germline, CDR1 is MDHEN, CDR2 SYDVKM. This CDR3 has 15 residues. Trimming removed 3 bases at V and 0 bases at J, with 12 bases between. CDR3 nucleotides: TGTGCCAGCAGTTTTCGGTTGGACAGCTCCTACGAGCAGTACTTC. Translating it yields CASSFRLDSSYEQYF.

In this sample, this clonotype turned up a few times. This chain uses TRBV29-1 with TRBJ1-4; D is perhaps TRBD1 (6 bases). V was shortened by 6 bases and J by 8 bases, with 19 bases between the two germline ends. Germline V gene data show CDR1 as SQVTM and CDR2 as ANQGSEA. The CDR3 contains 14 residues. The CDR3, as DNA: TGCAGCGTGGACCCAGGGGTCCGAGGCGAAAAACTGTTTTTT. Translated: CSVDPGVRGEKLFF.